A single sample gave rise to the 2 T cell receptor beta chains below, sequenced in a study of a mutant IDH1 vaccine in newly diagnosed glioma (dated by TCRdb to the early 2020s). The library was made by the immunoSEQ multiplex PCR assay. TCRdb obtained this table from immuneACCESS and retained in-frame rearrangements with V and J assigned. These tables miss some clones; where compared with another copy, unresolved V genes account for less than half of the shortfall, and the remainder is unexplained. The sample profile shows fewer than 70,000 clones; 85% to 90% of them were found once. Jointly, the top ten make up about 4.6% of the sample. These receptors have no identified antigens. Read against the paper, the sample's time point label means: week 5, during vaccination. Every vaccine dose consisted of 300 ug of a 20-mer mutant IDH1 peptide in Montanide, administered subcutaneously together with topical imiquimod.

Sequenced material: PBMCs, taken from a glioma patient whose treatment included an IDH1 peptide vaccine. These receptor sequences come from a woman aged 40 to 55 with glioma.

V and J are TRBV5-1 and TRBJ1-2, with TRBD1 identical over 7 bases. The length of the CDR3 is 18 residues. The junction had 27 bases not matched to a gene; V was cut back by 5 bases and J by 11 bases. Per germline, CDR1 SGHRS and CDR2 YFSETQ. CDR3 bases: TGCGCCAGCAGTCGCACCCCGGGACAGTCGGTGGGGCTTCGTGGTTACACCTTC. Translating gives CASSRTPGQSVGLRGYTF.

This chain connects TRBV19 to TRBJ2-5; tentative D call: TRBD2 (5 bases). Per germline, CDR1 LNHDA and CDR2 SQIVND (reference sequence). This CDR3 spans 20 amino acids. Trimming cost V 0 bases and J 0 bases, with 23 bases left between them. The CDR3 loop reads CASSIDLTRQALLDQETQYF. The CDR3 nucleotides are TGTGCCAGTAGTATAGATCTGACCCGGCAGGCATTACTAGACCAAGAGACCCAGTACTTC.